These 8 T cell receptor beta chains came from one sample sequenced in a study of T-cell memory formation after mild COVID-19. TCRdb used MiXCR to reprocess the 5' RACE reads, holding one entry per CDR3 protein. The data show 200,000 to 250,000 distinct CDR3 sequences, 8.5% to 9.5% seen once. Sequencing used PBMCs or a T cell subset sorted from them (not recorded which). These receptors were taken from a man between 18 and 29 years old who had mild COVID-19 (a few samples of this study predate the infection). Cell type and time point are not known.

This sequence joins TRBV15 and TRBJ1-1; D ambiguous. Trimming removed 3 bases at V and 0 bases at J, with 8 bases between. Germline V gene lookup returns CDR1 LNHNV and CDR2 YYDKDF (reference sequence). The length of the CDR3 is 14 residues. The CDR3 reads CATSSHYMNTEAFF. The CDR3 region has the DNA TGTGCCACCAGCAGCCACTATATGAACACTGAAGCTTTCTTT.

This clonotype was observed a handful of times. The chain uses TRBV7-3 and TRBJ2-1; perhaps D is TRBD1 or TRBD2 (5 bases each). Trimming shortened V by 5 bases and J by 6 bases, and 11 bases separated the two germline ends. Germline V gives CDR1 SGHTA, CDR2 FQGTGA. CDR3 length equals 13 residues. The CDR3 protein is CASSPGPINEQFF. The CDR3 nucleotides read TGTGCCAGCAGCCCGGGACCGATCAATGAGCAGTTCTTC. Based on the CDR3 plus reference TRBV7-3 and TRBJ2-1, the full variable domain is GAGVSQTPSNKVTEKGKYVELRCDPISGHTALYWYRQSLGQGPEFLIYFQGTGAADDSGLPNDRFFAVRPEGSVSTLKIQRTERGDSAVYLCASSPGPINEQFFGPGTRLTVL.

There are a few counts of this clonotype. J is TRBJ1-6 and V is TRBV4-3, with TRBD1 matching 7 bases. Germline values: CDR1 LGHNA, CDR2 YSLEER. With 3 bases clipped from V and 9 bases from J, the junction kept 11 bases outside the gene matches. The CDR3 contains 16 residues. CDR3 protein: CASSHDRVAIGSPLHF. In DNA, the CDR3 is TGCGCCAGCAGCCACGACAGGGTAGCGATAGGTTCACCCCTCCACTTT.

V is TRBV5-5 and J is TRBJ1-1, with D unclear. CDR3 size: 12 residues. Per germline, CDR1 SGHKS and CDR2 YYEKEE (reference sequence). Trimming shortened V by 1 base and J by 6 bases, and 7 bases separated the two germline ends. The CDR3: CASSLFGAEAFF. As DNA, the CDR3 is TGTGCCAGCAGCTTGTTTGGAGCTGAAGCTTTCTTT.

This clonotype was counted a few times. In DNA, the CDR3 is TGTGCCAGCAGTTTAAATCAGGGCGGGAGGGATACGCAGTATTTT. This codes for CASSLNQGGRDTQYF. This chain connects TRBV12-3 or TRBV12-4 to TRBJ2-3; 8 bases line up with TRBD2. The CDR3 runs to 15 residues. V gave up 2 bases and J gave up 6 bases; unmatched junction bases: 7.

This clonotype was counted a few times. Its ends do not fully match the called genes, so a read error is possible. The rearrangement joins TRBV5-6 to TRBJ1-4, with no clear D. This CDR3 contains 13 residues. The germline gives CDR1 SGHDT, CDR2 YYEEEE. CDR3 coding DNA: TGTGCCAGCAGCTTGGGGGCCACCCCGGCCCCCGATTTT. It codes for CASSLGATPAPDF.

This clonotype has a handful of counts. This chain links TRBV6-5 with TRBJ2-1; 8 nucleotides match TRBD1. V dropped 5 bases and J dropped 8; count of bases not matched to a gene: 8. CDR1 MNHEY and CDR2 SVGAGI come from the germline V gene. The CDR3 has 14 residues. The DNA of the CDR3 is TGTGCCAGCAGTGATCGGGACAGGCCACATGAGCAGTTCTTC. Its translation: CASSDRDRPHEQFF.

The chain has TRBV12-3 or TRBV12-4 and TRBJ2-3; 8 bases line up with TRBD1. J was trimmed by 3 bases and V by 6 bases; bases with no gene match: 8. The CDR3 runs to 15 residues. The CDR3 sequence: CASRPGTGLTDTQYF. The CDR3 nucleotides read TGTGCCAGCAGACCCGGGACAGGACTAACAGATACGCAGTATTTT.